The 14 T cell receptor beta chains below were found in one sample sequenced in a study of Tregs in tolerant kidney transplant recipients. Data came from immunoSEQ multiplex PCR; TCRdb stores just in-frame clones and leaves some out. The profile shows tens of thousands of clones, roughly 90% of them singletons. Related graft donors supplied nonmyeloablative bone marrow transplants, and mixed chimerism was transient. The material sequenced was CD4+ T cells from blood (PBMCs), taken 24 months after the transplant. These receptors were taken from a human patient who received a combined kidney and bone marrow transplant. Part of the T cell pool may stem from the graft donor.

Here the CDR3 reads CASSTLMNTGELFF. As DNA, the CDR3 is TGTGCCAGTAGTACCCTTATGAACACCGGGGAGCTGTTTTTT. V usage is TRBV19 and J usage is TRBJ2-2; D is unclear. Germline CDR1 and CDR2: LNHDA and SQIVND (reference sequence). V was shortened by 4 bases and J by 1 base, with 7 bases between the two germline ends. The CDR3 spans 14 residues.

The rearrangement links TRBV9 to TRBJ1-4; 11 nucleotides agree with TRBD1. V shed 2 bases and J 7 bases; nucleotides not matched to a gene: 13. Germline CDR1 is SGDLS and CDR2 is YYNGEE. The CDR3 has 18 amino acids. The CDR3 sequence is CASSVGTGGSGGSEKLFF. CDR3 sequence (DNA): TGTGCCAGCAGCGTCGGGACAGGGGGTTCCGGGGGATCTGAAAAACTGTTTTTT. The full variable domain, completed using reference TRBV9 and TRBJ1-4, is DSGVTQTPKHLITATGQRVTLRCSPRSGDLSVYWYQQSLDQGLQFLIQYYNGEERAKGNILERFSAQQFPDLHSELNLSSLELGDSALYFCASSVGTGGSGGSEKLFFGSGTQLSVL.

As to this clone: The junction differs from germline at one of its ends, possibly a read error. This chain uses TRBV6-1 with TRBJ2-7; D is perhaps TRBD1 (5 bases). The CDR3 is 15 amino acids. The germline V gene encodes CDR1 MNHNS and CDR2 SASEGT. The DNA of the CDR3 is TGTGCCAGCAGCGAAGCCAGGGTTATGCCCTACGAGCAGTACTTC. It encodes CASSEARVMPYEQYF.

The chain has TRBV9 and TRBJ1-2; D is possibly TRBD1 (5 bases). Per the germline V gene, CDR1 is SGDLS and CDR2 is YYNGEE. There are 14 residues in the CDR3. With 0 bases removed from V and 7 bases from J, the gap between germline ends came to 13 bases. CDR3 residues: CASSVDGGVGGYTF. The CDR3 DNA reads TGTGCCAGCAGCGTAGATGGGGGGGTCGGTGGCTACACCTTC.

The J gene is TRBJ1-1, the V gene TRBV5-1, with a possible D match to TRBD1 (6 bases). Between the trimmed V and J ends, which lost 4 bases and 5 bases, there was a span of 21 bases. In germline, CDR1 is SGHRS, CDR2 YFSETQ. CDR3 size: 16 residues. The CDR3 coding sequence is TGCGCCAGCAGCACCCGCCCACAGGGAGGGGTAACTGAAGCTTTCTTT. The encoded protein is CASSTRPQGGVTEAFF.

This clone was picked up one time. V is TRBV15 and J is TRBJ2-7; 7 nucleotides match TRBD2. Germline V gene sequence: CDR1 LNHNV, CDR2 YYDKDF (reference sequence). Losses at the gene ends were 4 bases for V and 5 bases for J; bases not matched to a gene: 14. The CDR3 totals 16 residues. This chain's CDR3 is CATSTRIREGGNEQYF. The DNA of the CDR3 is TGTGCCACCAGCACTCGTATACGAGAGGGAGGGAACGAGCAGTACTTC.

The CDR3 loop is CASSVSGDTQYF. CDR3 bases: TGTGCCAGCAGCGTATCCGGTGATACGCAGTATTTT. The chain is built from TRBV9 and TRBJ2-3; no reliable D call. This CDR3 has 12 residues. Looked up from germline, CDR1 is SGDLS and CDR2 is YYNGEE. The V and J ends lost 1 base and 6 bases respectively, with 6 bases between them.

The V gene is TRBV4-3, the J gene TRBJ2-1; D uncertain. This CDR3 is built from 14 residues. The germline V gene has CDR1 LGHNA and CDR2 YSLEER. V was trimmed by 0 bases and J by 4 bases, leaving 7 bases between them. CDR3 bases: TGCGCCAGCAGCCAAGATCCAGCGTACAATGAGCAGTTCTTC. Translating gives CASSQDPAYNEQFF.

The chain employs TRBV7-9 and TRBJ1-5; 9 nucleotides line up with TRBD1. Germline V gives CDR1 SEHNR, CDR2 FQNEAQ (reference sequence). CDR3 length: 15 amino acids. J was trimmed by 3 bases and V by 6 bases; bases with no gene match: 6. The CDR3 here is CASSSGTGLNQPQHF. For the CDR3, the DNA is TGTGCCAGCAGTTCCGGGACAGGGCTCAATCAGCCCCAGCATTTT.

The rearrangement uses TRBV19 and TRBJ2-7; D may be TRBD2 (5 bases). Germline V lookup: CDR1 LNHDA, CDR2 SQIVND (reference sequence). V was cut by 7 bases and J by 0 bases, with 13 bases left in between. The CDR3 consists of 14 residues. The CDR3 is CASTARGPSYEQYF. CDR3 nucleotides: TGTGCCAGTACTGCCCGCGGGCCCTCCTACGAGCAGTACTTC.

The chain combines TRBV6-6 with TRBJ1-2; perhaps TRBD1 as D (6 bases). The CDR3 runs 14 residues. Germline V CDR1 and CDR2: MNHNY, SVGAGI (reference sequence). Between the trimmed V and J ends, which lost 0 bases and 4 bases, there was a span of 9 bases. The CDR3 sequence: CASSYSTGTYGYTF. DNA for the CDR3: TGTGCCAGCAGTTACTCCACAGGGACCTATGGCTACACCTTC.

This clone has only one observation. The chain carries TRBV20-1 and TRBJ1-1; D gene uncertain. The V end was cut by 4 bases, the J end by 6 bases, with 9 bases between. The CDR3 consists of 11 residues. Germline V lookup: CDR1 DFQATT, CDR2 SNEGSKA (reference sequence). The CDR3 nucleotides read TGCAGTGCTACTCCCGTCGCTGAAGCTTTCTTT. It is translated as CSATPVAEAFF.

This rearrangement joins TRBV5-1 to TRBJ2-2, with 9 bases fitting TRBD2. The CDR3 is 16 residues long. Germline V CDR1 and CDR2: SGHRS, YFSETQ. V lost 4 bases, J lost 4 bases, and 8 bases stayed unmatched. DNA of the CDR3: TGCGCCAGCAGCCCCAATGGACTAGCGCTCACCGGGGAGCTGTTTTTT. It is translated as CASSPNGLALTGELFF.

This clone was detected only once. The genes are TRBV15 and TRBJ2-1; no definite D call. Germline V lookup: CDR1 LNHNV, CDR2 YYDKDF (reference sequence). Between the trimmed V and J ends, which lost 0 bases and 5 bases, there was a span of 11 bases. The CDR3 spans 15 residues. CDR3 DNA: TGTGCCACCAGCAGAGACGCACGGGTTCACAATGAGCAGTTCTTC. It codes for CATSRDARVHNEQFF.